This entry describes one T cell receptor beta chain. Its specificity is unknown. TCRdb called the 5' RACE reads again in MiXCR, with one record for every CDR3 protein. The sample has roughly 160,000 distinct CDR3 sequences, about 7% seen once. The data stem from a study of T cells after yellow fever vaccination. General study points: Some clonotypes were seen in both the CD4 and the CD8 compartments. These made up a small share and likely arose from convergent recombination.

The CDR3 contains 12 residues. Germline V gives CDR1 SGHRS, CDR2 YFSETQ. The V end was cut by 6 bases, the J end by 2 bases, with 7 bases between. The input for sequencing was CD4+ T cells sorted from PBMCs, taken around 5 days after the first yellow fever vaccination. The rearrangement links TRBV5-1 to TRBJ2-3; no firm D call. This receptor was taken from a man aged 18 to 29 who received the YFV17D yellow fever vaccine. CDR3 bases: TGCGCCAGCACGCCGGACACAGATACGCAGTATTTT. The encoded protein is CASTPDTDTQYF. The full variable domain, its missing parts supplied by reference TRBV5-1 and TRBJ2-3, is KAGVTQTPRYLIKTRGQQVTLSCSPISGHRSVSWYQQTPGQGLQFLFEYFSETQRNKGNFPGRFSGRQFSNSRSEMNVSTLELGDSALYLCASTPDTDTQYFGPGTRLTVL.